This TCR beta chain stems from a study of neurological immune-mediated disorders. The team produced cDNA through 5'RACE using 10-nucleotide random UMIs. Whenever a sequencing run was performed, it yielded over 190 million TCR-beta sequences from 15-18 subjects. TCRdb re-derived calls from the 5' RACE reads in MiXCR, one entry per CDR3 protein. The sample includes under 85,000 distinct CDR3 sequences, 10% of them seen just once. Findings and limits, study-wide: CDR3 amino acid sequences of expanded clones were not shared across subjects, a result suggesting private repertoires in all groups.

There are many counts of this clonotype. The antigen is not known. The CDR3 is made up of 13 amino acids. V lost 4 bases, J lost 6 bases, and 11 bases lay in between. Germline V gene data show CDR1 as SGHTA and CDR2 as FQGTGA. 2 million unsorted PBMCs were stored in RNAlater at -80 °C before RNA extraction. Sequenced: PBMCs. V is TRBV7-3 and J is TRBJ2-3, with D tentatively TRBD2 (5 bases). The sequence was obtained from a man aged 35 to 55 in good health. The CDR3 nucleotides read TGTGCCAGCAGCTCAAACACGGGGGATACGCAGTATTTT. Translating it yields CASSSNTGDTQYF. The variable domain in full, with the rest retrieved from reference TRBV7-3 and TRBJ2-3, is GAGVSQTPSNKVTEKGKYVELRCDPISGHTALYWYRQSLGQGPEFLIYFQGTGAADDSGLPNDRFFAVRPEGSVSTLKIQRTERGDSAVYLCASSSNTGDTQYFGPGTRLTVL.